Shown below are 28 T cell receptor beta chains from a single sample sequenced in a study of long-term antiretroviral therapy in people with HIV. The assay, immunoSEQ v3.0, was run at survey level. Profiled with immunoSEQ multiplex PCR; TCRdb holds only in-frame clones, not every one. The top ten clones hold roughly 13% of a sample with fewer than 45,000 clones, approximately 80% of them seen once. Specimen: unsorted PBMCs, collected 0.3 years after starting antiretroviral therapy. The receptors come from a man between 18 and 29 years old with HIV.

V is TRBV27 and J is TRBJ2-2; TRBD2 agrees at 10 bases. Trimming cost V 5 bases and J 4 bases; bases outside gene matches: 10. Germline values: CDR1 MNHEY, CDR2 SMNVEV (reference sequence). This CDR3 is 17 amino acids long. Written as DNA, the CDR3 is TGTGCCAGCAGTCCTAGTGGACTAGCGGCTTTCACCGGGGAGCTGTTTTTT. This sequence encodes CASSPSGLAAFTGELFF.

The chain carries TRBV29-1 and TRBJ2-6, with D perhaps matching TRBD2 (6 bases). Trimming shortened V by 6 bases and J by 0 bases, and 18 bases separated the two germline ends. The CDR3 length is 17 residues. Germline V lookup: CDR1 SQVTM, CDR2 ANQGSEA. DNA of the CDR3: TGCAGCGTCACCACCACTGGAGGGAACTCTGGGGCCAACGTCCTGACTTTC. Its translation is CSVTTTGGNSGANVLTF.

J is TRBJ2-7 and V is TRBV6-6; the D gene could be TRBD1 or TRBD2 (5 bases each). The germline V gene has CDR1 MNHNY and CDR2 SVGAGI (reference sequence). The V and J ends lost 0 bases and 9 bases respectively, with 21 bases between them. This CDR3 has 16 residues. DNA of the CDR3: TGTGCCAGCAGTTACTCATCACGGGGCAGCCCGGGCGGGCAGTACTTC. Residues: CASSYSSRGSPGGQYF.

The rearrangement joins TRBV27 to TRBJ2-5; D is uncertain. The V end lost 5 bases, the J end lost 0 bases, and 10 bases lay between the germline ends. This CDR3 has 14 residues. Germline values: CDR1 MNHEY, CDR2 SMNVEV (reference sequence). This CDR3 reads CASSPRVYQETQYF. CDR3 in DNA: TGTGCCAGCAGTCCCAGAGTGTACCAAGAGACCCAGTACTTC.

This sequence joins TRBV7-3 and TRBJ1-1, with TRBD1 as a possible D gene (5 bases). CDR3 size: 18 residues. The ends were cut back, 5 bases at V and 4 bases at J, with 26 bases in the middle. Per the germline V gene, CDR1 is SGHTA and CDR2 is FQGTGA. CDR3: CASSRLVPVLGAGTEAFF. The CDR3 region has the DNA TGTGCCAGCAGCCGTTTGGTCCCCGTATTAGGGGCTGGCACTGAAGCTTTCTTT.

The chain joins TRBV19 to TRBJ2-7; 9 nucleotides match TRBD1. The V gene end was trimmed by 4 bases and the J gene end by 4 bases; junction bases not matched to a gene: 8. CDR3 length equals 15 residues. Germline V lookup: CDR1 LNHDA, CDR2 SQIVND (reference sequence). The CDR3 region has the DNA TGTGCCAGTAGTACGGACAGGGGCGGCCCATACGAGCAGTACTTC. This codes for CASSTDRGGPYEQYF.

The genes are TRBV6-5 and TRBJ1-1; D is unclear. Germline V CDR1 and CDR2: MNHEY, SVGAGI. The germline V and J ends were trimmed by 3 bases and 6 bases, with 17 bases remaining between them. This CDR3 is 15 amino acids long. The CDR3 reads CASSYLGPGRSEAFF. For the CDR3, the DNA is TGTGCCAGCAGTTATTTGGGCCCGGGCAGGTCTGAAGCTTTCTTT.

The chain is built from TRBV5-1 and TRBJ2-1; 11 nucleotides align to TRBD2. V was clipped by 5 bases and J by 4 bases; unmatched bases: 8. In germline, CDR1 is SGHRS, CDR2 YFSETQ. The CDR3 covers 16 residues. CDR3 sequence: CASSGTSGGIYNEQFF. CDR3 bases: TGCGCCAGCAGTGGGACTAGCGGAGGGATTTACAATGAGCAGTTCTTC.

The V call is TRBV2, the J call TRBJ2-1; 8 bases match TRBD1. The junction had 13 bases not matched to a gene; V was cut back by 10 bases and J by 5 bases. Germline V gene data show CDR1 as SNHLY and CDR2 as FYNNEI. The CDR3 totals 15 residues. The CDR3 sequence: CAMDRDVQKNNEQFF. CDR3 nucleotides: TGTGCCATGGACAGGGACGTACAAAAAAACAATGAGCAGTTCTTC.

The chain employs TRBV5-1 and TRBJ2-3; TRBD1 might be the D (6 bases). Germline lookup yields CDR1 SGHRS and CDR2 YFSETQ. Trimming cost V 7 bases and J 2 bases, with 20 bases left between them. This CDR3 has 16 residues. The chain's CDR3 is CASSPGQLSTTDTQYF. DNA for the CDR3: TGCGCCAGCTCACCTGGACAGCTTTCGACCACAGATACGCAGTATTTT.

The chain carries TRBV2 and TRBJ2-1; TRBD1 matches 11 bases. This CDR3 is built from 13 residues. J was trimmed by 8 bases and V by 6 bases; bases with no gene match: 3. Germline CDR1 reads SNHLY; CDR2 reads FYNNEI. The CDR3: CASRGQGADEQFF. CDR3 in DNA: TGTGCCAGCAGAGGACAGGGGGCTGATGAGCAGTTCTTC.

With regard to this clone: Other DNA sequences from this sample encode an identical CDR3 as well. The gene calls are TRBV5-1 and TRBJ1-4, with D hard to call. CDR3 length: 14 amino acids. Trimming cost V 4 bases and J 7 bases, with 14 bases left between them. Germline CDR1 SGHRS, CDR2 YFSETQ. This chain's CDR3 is CASSPGGLGEKLFF. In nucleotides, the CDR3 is TGCGCCAGCAGCCCCGGAGGGCTTGGTGAAAAACTGTTTTTT.

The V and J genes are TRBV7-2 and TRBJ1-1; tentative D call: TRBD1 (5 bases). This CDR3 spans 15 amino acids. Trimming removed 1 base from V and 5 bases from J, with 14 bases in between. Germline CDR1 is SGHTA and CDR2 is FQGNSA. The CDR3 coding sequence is TGTGCCAGCAGCTTAGTGGGTGAGGGGCGGACTGAAGCTTTCTTT. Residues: CASSLVGEGRTEAFF.

CDR3 protein: CASSLGSGTGTRDTQYF. The CDR3 coding sequence is TGTGCCAGCAGCTTAGGGTCCGGGACAGGGACTAGGGATACGCAGTATTTT. The chain couples TRBV11-2 to TRBJ2-3, with D possibly matching TRBD1 (9 bases). V lost 1 base and J 6 bases, leaving 20 bases between the germline ends. The CDR3 is 17 residues long. Germline V gene lookup returns CDR1 SGHAT and CDR2 FQNNGV. Filled out from reference TRBV11-2 and TRBJ2-3, the complete variable domain reads EAGVAQSPRYKIIEKRQSVAFWCNPISGHATLYWYQQILGQGPKLLIQFQNNGVVDDSQLPKDRFSAERLKGVDSTLKIQPAKLEDSAVYLCASSLGSGTGTRDTQYFGPGTRLTVL.

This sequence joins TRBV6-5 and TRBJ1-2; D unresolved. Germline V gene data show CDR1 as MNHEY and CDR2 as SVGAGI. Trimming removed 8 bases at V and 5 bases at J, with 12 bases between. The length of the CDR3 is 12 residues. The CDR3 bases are TGTGCCAGCGCCTCTGACTCGTATGGCTACACCTTC. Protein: CASASDSYGYTF.

The CDR3 DNA reads as TGTGCCAGCAGTTCGGCCCTCTACAATGAGCAGTTCTTC. The encoded protein is CASSSALYNEQFF. The gene calls are TRBV6-5 and TRBJ2-1; D gene uncertain. V was pared by 4 bases and J by 3 bases, with 7 bases between. Germline V lookup: CDR1 MNHEY, CDR2 SVGAGI. CDR3 length equals 13 residues.

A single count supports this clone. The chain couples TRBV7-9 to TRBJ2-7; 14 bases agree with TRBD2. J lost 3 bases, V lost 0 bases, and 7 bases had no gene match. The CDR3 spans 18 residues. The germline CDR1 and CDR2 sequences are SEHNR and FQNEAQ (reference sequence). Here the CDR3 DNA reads TGTGCCAGCAGCTTAGCGGGACTAGCGGGAGCCTCCCACTACGAGCAGTACTTC. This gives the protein CASSLAGLAGASHYEQYF.

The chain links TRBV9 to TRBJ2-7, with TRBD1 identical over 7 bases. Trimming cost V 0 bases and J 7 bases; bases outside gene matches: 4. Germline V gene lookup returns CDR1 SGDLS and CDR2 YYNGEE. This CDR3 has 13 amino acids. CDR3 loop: CASSVVSQGEQYF. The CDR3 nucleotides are TGTGCCAGCAGCGTAGTTTCACAGGGGGAGCAGTACTTC.

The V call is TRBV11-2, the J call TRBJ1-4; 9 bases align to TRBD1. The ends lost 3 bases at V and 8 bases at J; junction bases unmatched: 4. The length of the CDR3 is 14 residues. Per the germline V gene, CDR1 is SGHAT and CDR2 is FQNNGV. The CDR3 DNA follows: TGTGCCAGCAGCTTGGGACAGGGATTCGAAAAACTGTTTTTT. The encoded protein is CASSLGQGFEKLFF.

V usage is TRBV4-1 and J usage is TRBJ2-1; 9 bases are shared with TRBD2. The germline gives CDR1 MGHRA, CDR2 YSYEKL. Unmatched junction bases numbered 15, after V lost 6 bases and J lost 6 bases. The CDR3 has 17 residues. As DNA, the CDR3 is TGCGCCAGCAGGCCAGGCCCTGGTAGCGGGAGACTCAATGAGCAGTTCTTC. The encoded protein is CASRPGPGSGRLNEQFF.

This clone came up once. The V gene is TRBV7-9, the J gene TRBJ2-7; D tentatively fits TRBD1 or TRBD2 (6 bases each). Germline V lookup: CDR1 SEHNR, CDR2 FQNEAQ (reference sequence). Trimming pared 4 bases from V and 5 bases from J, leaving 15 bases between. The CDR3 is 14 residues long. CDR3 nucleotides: TGTGCCAGCAGCTCAAGGGGGGTATTCCACGAGCAGTACTTC. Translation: CASSSRGVFHEQYF.

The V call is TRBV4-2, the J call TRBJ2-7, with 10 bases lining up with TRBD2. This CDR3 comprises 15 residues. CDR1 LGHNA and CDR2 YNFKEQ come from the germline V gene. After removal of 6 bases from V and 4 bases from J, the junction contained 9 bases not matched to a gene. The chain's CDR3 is CASSLAASGGYEQYF. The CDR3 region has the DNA TGTGCCAGCAGTCTCGCGGCTAGCGGGGGTTACGAGCAGTACTTC.

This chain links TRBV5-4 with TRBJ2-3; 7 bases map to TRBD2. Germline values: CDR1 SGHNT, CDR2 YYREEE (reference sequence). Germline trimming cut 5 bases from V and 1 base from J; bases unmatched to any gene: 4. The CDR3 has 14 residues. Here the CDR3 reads CASSRDYRTDTQYF. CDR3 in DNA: TGTGCCAGCAGTCGGGACTACCGCACAGATACGCAGTATTTT.

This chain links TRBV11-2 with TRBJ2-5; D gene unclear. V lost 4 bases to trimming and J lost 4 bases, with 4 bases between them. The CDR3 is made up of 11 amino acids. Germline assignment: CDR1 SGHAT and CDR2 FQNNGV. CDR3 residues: CASSSPETQYF. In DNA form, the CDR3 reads TGTGCCAGCAGCTCCCCAGAGACCCAGTACTTC.

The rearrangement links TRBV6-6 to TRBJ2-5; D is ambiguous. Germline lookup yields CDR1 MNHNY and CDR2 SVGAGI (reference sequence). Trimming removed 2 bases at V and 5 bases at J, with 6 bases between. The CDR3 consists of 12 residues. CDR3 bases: TGTGCCAGCAGTTACGTCGTGGAGACCCAGTACTTC. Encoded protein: CASSYVVETQYF.

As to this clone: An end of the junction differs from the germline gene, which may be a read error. The CDR3 region has the DNA TGTGCTAGCAGCCCCCAACCGGGGGAGCAGTTCTTC. This translates into CASSPQPGEQFF. The chain has TRBV7-7 and TRBJ2-1, with TRBD2 as a possible D gene (5 bases). The CDR3 has 12 amino acids. CDR1 SSHAT and CDR2 FNYEAQ come from the germline V gene (reference sequence). Combining the CDR3 with reference TRBV7-7 and TRBJ2-1 gives the whole variable domain GAGVSQSPRYKVTKRGQDVTLRCDPISSHATLYWYQQALGQGPEFLTYFNYEAQPDKSGLPSDRFSAERPEGSISTLTIQRTEQRDSAMYRCASSPQPGEQFFGPGTRLTVL.

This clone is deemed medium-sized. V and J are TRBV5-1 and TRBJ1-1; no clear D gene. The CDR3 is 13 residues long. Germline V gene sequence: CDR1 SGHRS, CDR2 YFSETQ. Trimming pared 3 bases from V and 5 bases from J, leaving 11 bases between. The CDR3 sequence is CASSWGSMTEAFF. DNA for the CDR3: TGCGCCAGCAGCTGGGGAAGTATGACTGAAGCTTTCTTT. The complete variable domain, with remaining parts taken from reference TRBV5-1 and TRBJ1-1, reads KAGVTQTPRYLIKTRGQQVTLSCSPISGHRSVSWYQQTPGQGLQFLFEYFSETQRNKGNFPGRFSGRQFSNSRSEMNVSTLELGDSALYLCASSWGSMTEAFFGQGTRLTVV.

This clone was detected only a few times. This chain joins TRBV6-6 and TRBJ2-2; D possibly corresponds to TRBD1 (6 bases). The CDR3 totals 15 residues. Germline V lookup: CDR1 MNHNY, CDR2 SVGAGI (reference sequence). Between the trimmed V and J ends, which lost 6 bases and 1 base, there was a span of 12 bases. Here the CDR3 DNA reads TGTGCCAGCAGCAAAGGGACACTGAACACCGGGGAGCTGTTTTTT. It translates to CASSKGTLNTGELFF.